This T cell receptor beta chain was sequenced during a study of blood T cells in healthy people across ages (dated by TCRdb to about 2015). Broadly, across the study: In model experiments, template switching captured roughly one uniquely barcoded TCR beta cDNA molecule for every two T cells. The study measured age-related changes in TCR beta repertoire diversity using deep sequencing normalized with unique cDNA molecular identifiers. The donors were split into four age groups: young (average around 16 years), middle-aged (roughly 40), aged (over 55) and long-lived (over 80). Two additional independent replicas of 1 million unique cDNA reads from the same blood draw were analyzed for two donors (one aged 18 to 29 and one aged 80 or older). To avoid experimental bias, donors of different ages were spread randomly across the sequencing lanes.

Systemically healthy Caucasian individuals from Russia, approximately 39 in total and aged roughly 6 to 95 years, were included as donors. Each donor gave ten milliliters of peripheral blood, collected into EDTA-treated Vacutainer tubes. Ficoll-Paque density-gradient centrifugation was used to isolate PBMCs, with at least 7 million per sample. Trizol reagent was used to extract total RNA from the PBMCs, yielding at least 5 micrograms per sample. The percentages of naive CD45RAhigh/CD27high T cells were determined by flow cytometry on a PBMC aliquot from every donor. This clonotype was seen only a few times. Its antigen remains unidentified. Qualities for individual bases were not recorded, and no much larger clone is one base off. Overall study outcomes, separate from this receptor: Because the CMV infection status of the donors was unknown, age-related changes in expanded clonotypes may potentially have been confounded. Estimates of total diversity based on one million sequenced T cells were regarded as lower bounds and as underestimates. Because profiling used bulk unsorted PBMCs, naive and antigen-experienced compartments could not be compared conclusively. Observed TCR beta diversity correlated strongly with the percentage of naive T cells measured by flow cytometry. Observed TCR beta diversity per million T cells fell roughly linearly with age, and a significant reduction was already apparent by age around 40. The long-lived group showed more naive CD4+ T cells, fewer expanded clones and increased TCR diversity than the aged group, suggesting age selection.

The germline V gene (reference sequence) specifies DFQATT as CDR1 and SNEGSKA as CDR2. Including the terminal cysteine and phenylalanine, the CDR3 comprises 13 residues. The DNA shown is the 39-base CDR3, in frame from base 1. V is reduced by 3 bases and J by 4 bases, leaving a spacing of 13 bases between them. Library creation used 5' RACE. Sequencing used an Illumina HiSeq 2500. A second PCR of about 6 to 11 cycles was performed with a sample-barcoded 5' primer and a J-beta primer mix. A template-switch 5' adaptor carrying 12 random nucleotides introduced a unique molecular identifier onto each TCR beta cDNA molecule. Each sample yielded at least 3 million CDR3-containing paired-end reads. First-strand cDNA was synthesized from all RNA with the Mint cDNA synthesis kit, primed by a TRBC-specific oligonucleotide. Following uracil-DNA glycosylase treatment, a first 18-cycle PCR with universal primers M1SS and BC2_uni_R was performed on all cDNA. The authors processed their data as follows. For normalization, 1 million high-quality reads, each with a distinct molecular identifier, were randomly selected from each sample. Reads sharing molecular identifiers were discarded rather than binned into consensus sequences. MiTCR, run with a Q25 quality threshold and the strictest error-elimination algorithm, handled CDR3 identification, clonotype clustering and error correction. A nonparametric unseen species model using Euler transformation provided a lower-bound estimate of total TCR beta diversity. The raw public data were reprocessed by TCRdb itself: fastp quality trimming at Q25, MiXCR clonotype calling, in-frame beta chains only. Every distinct CDR3 protein forms one entry, paired with its most common genes and DNA. In this record, the V and J calls reflect TCRdb's handling and not the investigators' own analysis. The sample data list some 900,000 distinct CDR3 sequences, and about 48% of these were observed just once. Roughly 12% of the sample is taken by the ten largest.

This clonotype originated in a man aged 30 to 45 in good health. The sequenced sample was blood. The chain was built from TRBV20-1 and TRBJ2-7; no D segment can be confidently identified. CDR3 reads: CSASKPPAYEQYF. The sequenced DNA: TGCAGTGCTAGTAAGCCCCCGGCTTACGAGCAGTACTTC.